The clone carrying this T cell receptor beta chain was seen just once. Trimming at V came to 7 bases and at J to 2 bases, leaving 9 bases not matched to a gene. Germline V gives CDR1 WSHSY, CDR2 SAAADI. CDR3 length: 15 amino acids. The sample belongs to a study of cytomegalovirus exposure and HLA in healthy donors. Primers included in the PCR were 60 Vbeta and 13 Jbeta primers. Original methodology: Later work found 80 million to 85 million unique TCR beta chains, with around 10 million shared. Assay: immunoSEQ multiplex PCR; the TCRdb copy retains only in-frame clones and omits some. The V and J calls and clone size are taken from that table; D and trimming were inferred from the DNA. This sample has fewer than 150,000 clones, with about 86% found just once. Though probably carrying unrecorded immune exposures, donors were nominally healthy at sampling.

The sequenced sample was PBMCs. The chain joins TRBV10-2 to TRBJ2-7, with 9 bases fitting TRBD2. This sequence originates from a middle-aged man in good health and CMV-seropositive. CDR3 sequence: CASTSGLADTYEQYF. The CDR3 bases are TGCGCCAGCACCTCGGGACTAGCCGACACCTACGAGCAGTACTTC.